This T cell receptor beta chain was observed in a study of T cell changes during pregnancy in multiple sclerosis. J lost 4 bases, V lost 0 bases, and 6 bases had no gene match. Germline V lookup: CDR1 SEHNR, CDR2 FQNEAQ (reference sequence). This CDR3 has 17 residues. Repertoires were generated with immunoSEQ multiplex PCR, while TCRdb's copy carries only in-frame clones and drops some. The table shows 45,000 or so clones, with about 89% occurring only once. The clonotype originates from a female donor with multiple sclerosis, enrolled in a pregnancy study. The sample was CD4+ T cells from peripheral blood mononuclear cells, taken after pregnancy. The gene calls are TRBV7-9 and TRBJ2-1; 10 bases are a match to TRBD2. The CDR3 region has the DNA TGTGCCAGCAGCTTAGCCGCGACTAGCGGGCAATACAATGAGCAGTTCTTC. Residues: CASSLAATSGQYNEQFF.